This T cell receptor beta chain was sequenced in a study of OX40 agonist ivuxolimab in advanced cancers. As for the study in general: The drug used for patients, ivuxolimab, was an agonistic anti-OX40 (CD134) antibody. Cohort: roughly 80% men, mean age 60, aged about 20 to 85. It was permissible to have had prior anti-PD-1, anti-PD-L1 or anti-CTLA-4 therapy, and about 40% had some.

Only in-frame clones appear in the TCRdb table, and some are missing; sequencing was by immunoSEQ multiplex PCR. The table shows approximately 100,000 clones, with about 90% occurring only once. V was trimmed by 5 bases and J by 5 bases, leaving 23 bases between them. CDR1 and CDR2 (germline): SGHTA, FQGNSA. The CDR3 loop spans 17 amino acids. The TCR comes from an adult with an advanced solid tumor such as melanoma, head and neck, liver or kidney cancer. This specimen was CD4+ or CD8+ T cells sorted from blood, taken in a trial of the OX40 agonist ivuxolimab. The J gene is TRBJ2-3, the V gene TRBV7-2; a possible D gene is TRBD2 (6 bases). For the CDR3, the DNA is TGTGCCAGCAGCCCCCTCACCGGGACTTACGTAGGAGATACGCAGTATTTT. Its translation: CASSPLTGTYVGDTQYF.